Reported below is one T cell receptor (beta chain). Antigen unknown. This CDR3 is 13 amino acids long. The V end was cut by 5 bases, the J end by 5 bases, with 13 bases between. CDR1 SGHRS and CDR2 YFSETQ come from the germline V gene. This sample is part of a study of shared clonotypes between healthy human individuals. Points from the study as a whole: When naive CD4 clonotypes were compared across several donors, around 5% were shared. Only a few donors were included, so the genetic and exposure-history diversity represented was limited.

This table comes from immunoSEQ multiplex PCR, and its TCRdb copy is limited to in-frame clones, with some not included. In the table there are about 1 million clones, roughly 80% of which are singletons. The sequence derives from a man between 18 and 35 years old in good health. Source material: memory CD4+ T cells sorted from blood. Described subset: CD45RA-negative fraction. The chain links TRBV5-1 to TRBJ2-5; D gene ambiguous. CDR3 protein: CASSQTFRETQYF. CDR3 in DNA: TGCGCCAGCAGTCAAACGTTCCGGGAGACCCAGTACTTC.